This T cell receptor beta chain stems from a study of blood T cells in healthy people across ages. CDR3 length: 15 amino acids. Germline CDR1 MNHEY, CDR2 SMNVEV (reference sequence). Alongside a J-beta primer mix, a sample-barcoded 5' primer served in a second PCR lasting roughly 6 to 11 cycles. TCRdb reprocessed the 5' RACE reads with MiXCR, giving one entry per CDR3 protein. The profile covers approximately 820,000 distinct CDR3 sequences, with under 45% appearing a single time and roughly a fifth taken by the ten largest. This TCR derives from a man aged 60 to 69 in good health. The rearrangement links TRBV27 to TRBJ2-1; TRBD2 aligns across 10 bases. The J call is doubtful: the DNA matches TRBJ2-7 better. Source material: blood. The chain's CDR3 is CASSITSGDYNEQYF. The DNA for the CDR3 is TGTGCCAGCAGTATCACTAGCGGGGACTACAATGAGCAGTACTTC.